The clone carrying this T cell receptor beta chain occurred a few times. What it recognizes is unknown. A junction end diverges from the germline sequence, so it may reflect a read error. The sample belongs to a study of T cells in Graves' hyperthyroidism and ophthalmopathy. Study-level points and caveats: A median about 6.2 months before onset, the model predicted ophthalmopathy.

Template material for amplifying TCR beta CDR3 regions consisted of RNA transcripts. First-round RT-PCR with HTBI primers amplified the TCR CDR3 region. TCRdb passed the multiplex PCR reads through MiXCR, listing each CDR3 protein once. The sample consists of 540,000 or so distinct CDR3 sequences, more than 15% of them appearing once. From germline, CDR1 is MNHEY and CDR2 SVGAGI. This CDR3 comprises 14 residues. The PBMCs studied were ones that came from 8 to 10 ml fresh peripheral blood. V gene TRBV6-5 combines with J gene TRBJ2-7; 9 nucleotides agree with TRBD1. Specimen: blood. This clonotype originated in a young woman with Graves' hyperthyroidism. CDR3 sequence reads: CASSHSGQGYEQYF. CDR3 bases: TGTGCCAGCAGTCACTCGGGACAGGGCTACGAGCAGTACTTC.